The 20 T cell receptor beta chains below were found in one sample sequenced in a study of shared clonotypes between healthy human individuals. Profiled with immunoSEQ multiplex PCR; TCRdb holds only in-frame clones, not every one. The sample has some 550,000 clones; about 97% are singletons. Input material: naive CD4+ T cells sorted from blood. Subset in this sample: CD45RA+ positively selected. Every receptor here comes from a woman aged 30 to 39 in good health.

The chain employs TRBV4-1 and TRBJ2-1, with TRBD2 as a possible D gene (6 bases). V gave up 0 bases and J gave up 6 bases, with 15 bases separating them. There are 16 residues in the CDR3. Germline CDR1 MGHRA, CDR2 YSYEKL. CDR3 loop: CASSQDLRLGGNEQFF. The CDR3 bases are TGCGCCAGCAGCCAAGATTTGAGACTAGGAGGCAATGAGCAGTTCTTC.

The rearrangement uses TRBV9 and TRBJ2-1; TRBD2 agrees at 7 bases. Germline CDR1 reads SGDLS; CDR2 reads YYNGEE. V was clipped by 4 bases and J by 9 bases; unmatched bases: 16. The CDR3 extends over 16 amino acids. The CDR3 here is CASSRGGSREGLEQFF. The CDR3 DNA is TGTGCCAGCAGCCGAGGAGGGTCTAGGGAGGGCCTTGAGCAGTTCTTC.

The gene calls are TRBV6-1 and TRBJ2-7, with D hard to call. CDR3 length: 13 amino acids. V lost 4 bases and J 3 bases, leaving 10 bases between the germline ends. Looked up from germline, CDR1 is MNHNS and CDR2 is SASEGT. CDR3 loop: CASSAQDRYEQYF. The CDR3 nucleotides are TGTGCCAGCAGTGCCCAGGACCGCTACGAGCAGTACTTC.

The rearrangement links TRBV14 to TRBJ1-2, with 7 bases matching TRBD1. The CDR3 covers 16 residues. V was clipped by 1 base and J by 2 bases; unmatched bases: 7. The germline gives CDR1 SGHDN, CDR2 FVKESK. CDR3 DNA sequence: TGTGCCAGCAGCCAAGGGACAGGAAAAGGAAACTATGGCTACACCTTC. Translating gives CASSQGTGKGNYGYTF.

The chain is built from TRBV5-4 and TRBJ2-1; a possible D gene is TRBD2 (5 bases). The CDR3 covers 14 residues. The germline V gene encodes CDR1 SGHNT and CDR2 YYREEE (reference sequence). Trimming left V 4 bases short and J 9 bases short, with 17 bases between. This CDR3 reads CASSPPPAGGEQFF. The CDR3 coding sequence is TGTGCCAGCAGCCCGCCCCCGGCGGGCGGTGAGCAGTTCTTC.

The CDR3 DNA sequence: TGTGCCAGCAGCTTGGTAGAGGGGTTGGACTACGAGCAGTACTTC. This codes for CASSLVEGLDYEQYF. The chain joins TRBV5-4 to TRBJ2-7, with D perhaps matching TRBD1 or TRBD2 (5 bases each). V was trimmed by 0 bases and J by 3 bases, leaving 13 bases between them. Germline CDR1 and CDR2: SGHNT and YYREEE (reference sequence). This CDR3 is 15 amino acids long.

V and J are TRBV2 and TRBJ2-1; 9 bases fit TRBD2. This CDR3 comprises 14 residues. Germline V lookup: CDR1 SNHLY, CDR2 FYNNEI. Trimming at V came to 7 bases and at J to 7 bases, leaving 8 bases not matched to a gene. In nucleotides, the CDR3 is TGTGCCAGCACGGCTAGCGGGAATGGAAATGAGCAGTTCTTC. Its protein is CASTASGNGNEQFF.

CDR3 region: CASSWGDYEQYF. The CDR3 coding sequence is TGTGCCAGCAGTTGGGGTGACTACGAGCAGTACTTC. This sequence joins TRBV28 and TRBJ2-7; D remains ambiguous. Trimming cost V 4 bases and J 3 bases, with 7 bases left between them. This CDR3 is 12 amino acids long. Per the germline V gene, CDR1 is MDHEN and CDR2 is SYDVKM.

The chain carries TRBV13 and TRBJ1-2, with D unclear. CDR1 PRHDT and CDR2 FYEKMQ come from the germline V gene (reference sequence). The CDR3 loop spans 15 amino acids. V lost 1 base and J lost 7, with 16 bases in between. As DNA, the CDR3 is TGTGCCAGCAGCTTAGTAGCATCGGAGGGAGGTGGCTACACCTTC. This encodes CASSLVASEGGGYTF.

The CDR3 nucleotides read TGTGCCAGCAGTTCACAGGTGAACACTGAAGCTTTCTTT. This sequence encodes CASSSQVNTEAFF. This chain connects TRBV7-3 to TRBJ1-1; perhaps TRBD1 as D (5 bases). V lost 6 bases to trimming and J lost 0 bases, with 8 bases between them. The CDR3 consists of 13 residues. Germline assignment: CDR1 SGHTA and CDR2 FQGTGA.

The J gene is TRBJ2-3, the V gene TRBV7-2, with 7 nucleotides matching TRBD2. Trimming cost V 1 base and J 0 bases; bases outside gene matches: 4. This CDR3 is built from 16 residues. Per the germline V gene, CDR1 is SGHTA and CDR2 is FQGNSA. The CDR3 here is CASSLGGTMSTDTQYF. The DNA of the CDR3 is TGTGCCAGCAGCTTAGGGGGGACTATGAGCACAGATACGCAGTATTTT. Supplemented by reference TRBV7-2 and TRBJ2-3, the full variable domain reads GAGVSQSPSNKVTEKGKDVELRCDPISGHTALYWYRQSLGQGLEFLIYFQGNSAPDKSGLPSDRFSAERTGGSVSTLTIQRTQQEDSAVYLCASSLGGTMSTDTQYFGPGTRLTVL.

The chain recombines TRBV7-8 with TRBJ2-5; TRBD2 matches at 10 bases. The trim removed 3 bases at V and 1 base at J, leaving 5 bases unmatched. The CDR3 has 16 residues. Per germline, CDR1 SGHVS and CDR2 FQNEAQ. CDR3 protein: CASSLEREGSQETQYF. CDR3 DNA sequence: TGTGCCAGCAGCTTGGAGCGGGAGGGTAGCCAAGAGACCCAGTACTTC.

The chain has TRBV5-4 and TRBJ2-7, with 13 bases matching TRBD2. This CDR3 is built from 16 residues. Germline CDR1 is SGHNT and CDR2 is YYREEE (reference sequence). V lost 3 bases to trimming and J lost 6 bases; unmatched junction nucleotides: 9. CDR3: CASSYDPGLAGREQYF. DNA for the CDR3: TGTGCCAGCAGCTACGACCCGGGACTAGCGGGACGCGAGCAGTACTTC.

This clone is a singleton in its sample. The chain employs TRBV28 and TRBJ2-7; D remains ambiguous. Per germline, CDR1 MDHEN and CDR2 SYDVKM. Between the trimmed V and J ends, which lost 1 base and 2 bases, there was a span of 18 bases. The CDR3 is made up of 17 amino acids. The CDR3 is CASSLYRVALTPYEQYF. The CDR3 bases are TGTGCCAGCAGTTTATATAGGGTCGCGCTAACCCCCTACGAGCAGTACTTC.

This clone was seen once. The CDR3 DNA is TGTGCCAGCTCACCCTTTTCGGGACGGGGTGAAAAACTGTTTTTT. Amino acids: CASSPFSGRGEKLFF. This sequence joins TRBV18 and TRBJ1-4; D is possibly TRBD1 (5 bases). Trimming took off 3 bases at V and 7 bases at J, with 15 bases between the two ends. Germline V CDR1 and CDR2: KGHSH, LQKENI. The CDR3 loop spans 15 amino acids.

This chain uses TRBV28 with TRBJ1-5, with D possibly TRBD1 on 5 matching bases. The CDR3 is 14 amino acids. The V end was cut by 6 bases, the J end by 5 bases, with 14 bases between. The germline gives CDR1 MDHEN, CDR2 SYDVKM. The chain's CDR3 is CASRGGRGDQPQHF. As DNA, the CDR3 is TGTGCCAGCAGGGGGGGGAGAGGAGATCAGCCCCAGCATTTT.

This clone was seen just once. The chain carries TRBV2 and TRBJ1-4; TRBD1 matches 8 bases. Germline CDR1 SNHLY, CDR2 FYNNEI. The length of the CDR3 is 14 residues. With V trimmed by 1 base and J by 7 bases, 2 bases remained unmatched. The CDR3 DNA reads TGTGCCAGCAGTGAAGGGACAGGGTCTGAAAAACTGTTTTTT. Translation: CASSEGTGSEKLFF.

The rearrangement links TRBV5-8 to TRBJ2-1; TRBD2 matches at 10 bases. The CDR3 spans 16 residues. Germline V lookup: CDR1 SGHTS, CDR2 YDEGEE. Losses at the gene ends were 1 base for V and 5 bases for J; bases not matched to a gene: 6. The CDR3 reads CASSLLASGRHNEQFF. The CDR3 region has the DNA TGTGCCAGCAGCTTGCTGGCTAGCGGGAGACACAATGAGCAGTTCTTC. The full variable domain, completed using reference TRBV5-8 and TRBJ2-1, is EAGVTQSPTHLIKTRGQQATLRCSPISGHTSVYWYQQALGLGLQFLLWYDEGEERNRGNFPPRFSGRQFPNYSSELNVNALELEDSALYLCASSLLASGRHNEQFFGPGTRLTVL.

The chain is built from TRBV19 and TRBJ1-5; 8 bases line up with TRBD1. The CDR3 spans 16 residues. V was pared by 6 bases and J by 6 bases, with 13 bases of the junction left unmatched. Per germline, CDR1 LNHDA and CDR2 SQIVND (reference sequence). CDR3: CASSTDRGRGSQPQHF. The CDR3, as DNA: TGTGCCAGTAGCACCGACAGGGGCCGAGGCAGTCAGCCCCAGCATTTT.

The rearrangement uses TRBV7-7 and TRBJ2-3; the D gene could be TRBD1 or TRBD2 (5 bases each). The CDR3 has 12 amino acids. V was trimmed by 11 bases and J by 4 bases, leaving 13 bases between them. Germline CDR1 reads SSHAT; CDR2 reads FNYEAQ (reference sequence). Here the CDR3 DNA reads TGTGCCGTGAGGGGTCCTGCAGATACGCAGTATTTT. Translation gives CAVRGPADTQYF.